This TCR beta chain was retrieved from a study of regulatory T cells in long-lasting Graves disease. Turning to the study itself: Under 3 months of antithyroid drugs had been taken by newly diagnosed Graves' patients. Regarding the study as a whole: TRBV28, TRBJ1-2 and TRBJ2-5 were favored in persistent disease.

HTBI primers from iRepertoire and Arm-PCR of CDR3 regions yielded the TCR beta libraries. As processed by the authors: Identification of gene segments yielded 60 to 80 TRBV and over 12 TRBJ across samples. TCRdb ran MiXCR on the multiplex PCR reads and lists one entry per CDR3 protein. The authors' filters were not applied to this entry. The sample lists 240,000 or so distinct CDR3 sequences; 20% to 25% were seen once. As for time point: newly diagnosed GD, antithyroid drugs for less than 3 months. PBMC-derived RNA was used for the TCR library. Germline values: CDR1 SGHRS, CDR2 YFSETQ. This CDR3 is built from 16 residues. J lost 4 bases, V lost 4 bases, and 9 bases had no gene match. This clonotype was observed many times. Its antigen is undetermined.

The clonotype was recovered from a female donor with Graves disease. Sample: peripheral blood mononuclear cells (PBMCs), taken at new diagnosis, from a patient treated with antithyroid drugs. The J gene is TRBJ1-5, the V gene TRBV5-1; 9 bases line up with TRBD1. CDR3 sequence (DNA): TGCGCCAGCAGCCCCACGGCGACAGGGGGAAATCAGCCCCAGCATTTT. It translates to CASSPTATGGNQPQHF.